This T cell receptor (beta chain) is drawn from a study of OX40 agonist ivuxolimab in advanced cancers. Assay: immunoSEQ multiplex PCR; the TCRdb copy retains only in-frame clones and omits some. The sample records more than 55,000 clones, around 77% being singletons. Trimming took off 0 bases at V and 2 bases at J, with 10 bases between the two ends. The CDR3 spans 15 residues. Germline V gene lookup returns CDR1 SGHNT and CDR2 YYREEE (reference sequence). J is TRBJ2-3 and V is TRBV5-4, with a tentative D call TRBD1 (6 bases). Sequences were derived from CD4+ or CD8+ T cells sorted from blood, sampled in a trial of the OX40 agonist ivuxolimab. The receptor was derived from an adult with an advanced solid tumor such as melanoma, head and neck, liver or kidney cancer. The CDR3 sequence: CASSLGQAPTDTQYF. The CDR3 DNA reads as TGTGCCAGCAGCTTGGGACAGGCCCCCACAGATACGCAGTATTTT.